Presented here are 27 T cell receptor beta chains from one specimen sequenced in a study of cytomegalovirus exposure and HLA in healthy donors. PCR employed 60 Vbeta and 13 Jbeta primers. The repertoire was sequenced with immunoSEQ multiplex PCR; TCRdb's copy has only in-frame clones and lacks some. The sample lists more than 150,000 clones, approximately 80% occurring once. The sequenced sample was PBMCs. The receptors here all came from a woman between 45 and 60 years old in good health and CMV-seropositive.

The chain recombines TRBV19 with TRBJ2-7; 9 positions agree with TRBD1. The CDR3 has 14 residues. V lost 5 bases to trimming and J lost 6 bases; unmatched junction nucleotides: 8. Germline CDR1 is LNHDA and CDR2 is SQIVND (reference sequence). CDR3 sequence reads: CASSLGQGTSEQYF. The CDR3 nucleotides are TGTGCCAGTAGTCTCGGACAGGGGACGTCCGAGCAGTACTTC.

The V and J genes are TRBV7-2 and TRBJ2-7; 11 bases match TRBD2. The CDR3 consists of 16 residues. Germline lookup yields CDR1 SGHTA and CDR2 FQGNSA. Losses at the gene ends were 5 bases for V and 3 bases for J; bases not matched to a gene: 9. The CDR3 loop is CASSRSSGGGYYEQYF. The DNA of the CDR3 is TGTGCCAGCAGCCGGAGTAGCGGGGGGGGTTACTACGAGCAGTACTTC.

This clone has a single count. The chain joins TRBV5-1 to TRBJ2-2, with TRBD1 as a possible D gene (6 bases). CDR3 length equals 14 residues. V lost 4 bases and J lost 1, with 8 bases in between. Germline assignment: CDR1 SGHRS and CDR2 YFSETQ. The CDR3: CASSRQENTGELFF. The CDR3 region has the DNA TGCGCCAGCAGCCGACAGGAGAACACCGGGGAGCTGTTTTTT.

The CDR3 DNA reads TGTGCCAGCAGCTACACCTCAGGGAGGGCAACTAATGAAAAACTGTTTTTT. Protein sequence: CASSYTSGRATNEKLFF. The chain employs TRBV7-3 and TRBJ1-4; a weak D match, TRBD1 (5 bases). This CDR3 contains 17 residues. Trimming left V 4 bases short and J 0 bases short, with 15 bases between. Germline values: CDR1 SGHTA, CDR2 FQGTGA.

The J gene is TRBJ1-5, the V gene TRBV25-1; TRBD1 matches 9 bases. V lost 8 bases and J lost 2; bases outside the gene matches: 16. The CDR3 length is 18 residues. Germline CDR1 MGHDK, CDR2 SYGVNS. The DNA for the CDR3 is TGTGCCAGCGCAGTTCGGGACAGGGTCATCTCGGGCAATCAGCCCCAGCATTTT. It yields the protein CASAVRDRVISGNQPQHF.

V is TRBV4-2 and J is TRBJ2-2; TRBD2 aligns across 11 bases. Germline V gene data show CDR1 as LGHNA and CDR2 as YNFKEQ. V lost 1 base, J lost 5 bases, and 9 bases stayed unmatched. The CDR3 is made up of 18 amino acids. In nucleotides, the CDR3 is TGTGCCAGCAGCCAAGCCTCCGTAGCGGGGGGGGATACCGGGGAGCTGTTTTTT. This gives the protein CASSQASVAGGDTGELFF.

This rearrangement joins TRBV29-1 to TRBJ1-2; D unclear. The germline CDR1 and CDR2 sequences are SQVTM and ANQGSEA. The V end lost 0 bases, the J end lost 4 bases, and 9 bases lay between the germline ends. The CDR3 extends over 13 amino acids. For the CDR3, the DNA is TGCAGCGTTGAAGAAGGAGTCAGCTATGGCTACACCTTC. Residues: CSVEEGVSYGYTF.

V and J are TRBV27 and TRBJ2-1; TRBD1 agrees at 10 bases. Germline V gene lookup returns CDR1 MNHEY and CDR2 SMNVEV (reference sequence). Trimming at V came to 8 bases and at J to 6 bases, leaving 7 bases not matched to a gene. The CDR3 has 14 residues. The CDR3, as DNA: TGTGCCAGCTTTCGGACAGGGGGGACCAATGAGCAGTTCTTC. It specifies CASFRTGGTNEQFF.

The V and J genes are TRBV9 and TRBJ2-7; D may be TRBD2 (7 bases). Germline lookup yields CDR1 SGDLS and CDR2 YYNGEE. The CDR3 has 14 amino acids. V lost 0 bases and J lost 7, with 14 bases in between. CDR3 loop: CASSVEGGAGEQYF. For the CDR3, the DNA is TGTGCCAGCAGCGTAGAGGGGGGGGCAGGAGAGCAGTACTTC. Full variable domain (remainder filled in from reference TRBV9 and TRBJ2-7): DSGVTQTPKHLITATGQRVTLRCSPRSGDLSVYWYQQSLDQGLQFLIQYYNGEERAKGNILERFSAQQFPDLHSELNLSSLELGDSALYFCASSVEGGAGEQYFGPGTRLTVT.

The CDR3 DNA reads TGTGCCAGCAGCTTAGATCCCAGGGGCACTAAAAACAATGAGCAGTTCTTC. Encoded protein: CASSLDPRGTKNNEQFF. The gene calls are TRBV11-2 and TRBJ2-1, with D perhaps TRBD1 (6 bases). The CDR3 loop spans 17 amino acids. Germline loops: CDR1 SGHAT, CDR2 FQNNGV. The V end was cut by 0 bases, the J end by 5 bases, with 17 bases between.

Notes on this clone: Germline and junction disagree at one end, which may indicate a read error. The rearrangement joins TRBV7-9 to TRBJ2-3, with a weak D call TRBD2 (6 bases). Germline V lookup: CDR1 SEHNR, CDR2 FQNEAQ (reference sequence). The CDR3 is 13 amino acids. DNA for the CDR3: TGTTCCAGCAGCTCGGGACTCCTGGATACGCAGTATTTT. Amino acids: CSSSSGLLDTQYF. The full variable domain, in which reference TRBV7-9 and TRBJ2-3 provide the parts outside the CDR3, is DTGVSQNPRHKITKRGQNVTFRCDPISEHNRLYWYRQTLGQGPEFLTYFQNEAQLEKSRLLSDRFSAERPKGSFSTLEIQRTEQGDSAMYLCSSSSGLLDTQYFGPGTRLTVL.

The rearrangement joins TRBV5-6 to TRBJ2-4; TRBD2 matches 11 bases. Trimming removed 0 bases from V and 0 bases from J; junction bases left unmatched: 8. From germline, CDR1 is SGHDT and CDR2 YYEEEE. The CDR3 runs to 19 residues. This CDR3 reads CASSLALAGGRLAKNIQYF. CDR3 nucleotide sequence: TGTGCCAGCAGCTTGGCCCTAGCGGGGGGAAGACTAGCCAAAAACATTCAGTACTTC.

CDR3 nucleotide sequence: TGTGCCAGCAGCTCACGGACTAGCGGGTTCTACTTC. Amino acid sequence: CASSSRTSGFYF. The genes are TRBV6-5 and TRBJ2-7; 11 nucleotides agree with TRBD2. The CDR3 extends over 12 amino acids. J lost 13 bases, V lost 6 bases, and 8 bases had no gene match. Germline CDR1 and CDR2: MNHEY and SVGAGI.

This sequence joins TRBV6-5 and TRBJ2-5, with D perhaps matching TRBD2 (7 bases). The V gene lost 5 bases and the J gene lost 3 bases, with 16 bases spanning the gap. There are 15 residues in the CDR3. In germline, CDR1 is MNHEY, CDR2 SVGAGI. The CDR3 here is CASSASLGGEETQYF. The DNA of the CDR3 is TGTGCCAGCAGTGCATCCTTAGGGGGGGAAGAGACCCAGTACTTC.

CDR3 sequence reads: CSVEPRTSYNEQFF. For the CDR3, the DNA is TGCAGCGTTGAGCCCCGGACAAGCTACAATGAGCAGTTCTTC. The chain links TRBV29-1 to TRBJ2-1; a weak D match, TRBD1 (5 bases). V was trimmed by 3 bases and J by 3 bases, leaving 12 bases between them. CDR1 and CDR2 (germline): SQVTM, ANQGSEA. The CDR3 length is 14 residues.

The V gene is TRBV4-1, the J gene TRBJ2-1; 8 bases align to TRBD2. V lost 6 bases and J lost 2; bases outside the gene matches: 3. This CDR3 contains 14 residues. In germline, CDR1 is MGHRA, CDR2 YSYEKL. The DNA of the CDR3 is TGCGCCAGCAGAGGTAGCGGGACCTACAATGAGCAGTTCTTC. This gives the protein CASRGSGTYNEQFF.

The CDR3 region is CSADGTASTDTQYF. DNA of the CDR3: TGCAGCGCCGATGGGACAGCTAGCACAGATACGCAGTATTTT. The V call is TRBV29-1, the J call TRBJ2-3, with 7 bases identical to TRBD1. V was pared by 7 bases and J by 0 bases, with 7 bases of the junction left unmatched. CDR3 size: 14 residues. Germline V gene sequence: CDR1 SQVTM, CDR2 ANQGSEA.

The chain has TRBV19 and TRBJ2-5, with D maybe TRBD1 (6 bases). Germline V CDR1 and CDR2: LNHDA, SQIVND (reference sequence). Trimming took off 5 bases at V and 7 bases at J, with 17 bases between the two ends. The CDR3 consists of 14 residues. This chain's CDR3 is CASSQRGEGGTQYF. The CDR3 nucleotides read TGTGCCAGTAGTCAACGGGGAGAAGGGGGGACCCAGTACTTC.

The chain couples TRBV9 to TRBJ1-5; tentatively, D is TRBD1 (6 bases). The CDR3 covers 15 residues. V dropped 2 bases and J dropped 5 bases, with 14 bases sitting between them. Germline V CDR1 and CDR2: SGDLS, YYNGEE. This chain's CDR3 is CASSVTGTPHQPQHF. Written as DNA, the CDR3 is TGTGCCAGCAGCGTTACAGGGACCCCTCATCAGCCCCAGCATTTT.

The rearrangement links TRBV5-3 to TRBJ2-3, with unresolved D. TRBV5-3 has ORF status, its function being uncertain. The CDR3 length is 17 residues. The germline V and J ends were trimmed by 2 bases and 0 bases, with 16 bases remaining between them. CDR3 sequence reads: CARSFYPSPKSTDTQYF. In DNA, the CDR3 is TGTGCCAGAAGCTTCTATCCATCCCCAAAGAGCACAGATACGCAGTATTTT.

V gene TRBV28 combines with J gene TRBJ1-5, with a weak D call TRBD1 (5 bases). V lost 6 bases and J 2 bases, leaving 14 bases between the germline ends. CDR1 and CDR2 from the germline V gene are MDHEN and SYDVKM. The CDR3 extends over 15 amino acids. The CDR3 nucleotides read TGTGCCAGCAGATCCGGAGGGGTGGGCAATCAGCCCCAGCATTTT. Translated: CASRSGGVGNQPQHF.

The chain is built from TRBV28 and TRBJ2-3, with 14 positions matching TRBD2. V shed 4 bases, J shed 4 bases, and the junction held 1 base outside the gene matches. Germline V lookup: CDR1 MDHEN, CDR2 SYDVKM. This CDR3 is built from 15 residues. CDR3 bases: TGTGCCAGCAGTTCGACTAGCGGGGGGGCAGATACGCAGTATTTT. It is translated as CASSSTSGGADTQYF.

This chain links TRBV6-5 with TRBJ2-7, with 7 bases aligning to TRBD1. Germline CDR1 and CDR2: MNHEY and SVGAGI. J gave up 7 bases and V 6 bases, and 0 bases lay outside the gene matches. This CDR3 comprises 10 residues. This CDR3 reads CASRDREQYF. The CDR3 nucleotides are TGTGCCAGCAGGGACAGGGAGCAGTACTTC.

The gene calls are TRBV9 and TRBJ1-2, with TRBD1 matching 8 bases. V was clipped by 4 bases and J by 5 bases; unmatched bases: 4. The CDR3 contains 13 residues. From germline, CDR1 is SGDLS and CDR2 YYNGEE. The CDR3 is CASSPQGGYGYTF. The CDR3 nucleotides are TGTGCCAGCAGCCCACAGGGGGGGTATGGCTACACCTTC. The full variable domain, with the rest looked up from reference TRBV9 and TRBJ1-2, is DSGVTQTPKHLITATGQRVTLRCSPRSGDLSVYWYQQSLDQGLQFLIQYYNGEERAKGNILERFSAQQFPDLHSELNLSSLELGDSALYFCASSPQGGYGYTFGSGTRLTVV.

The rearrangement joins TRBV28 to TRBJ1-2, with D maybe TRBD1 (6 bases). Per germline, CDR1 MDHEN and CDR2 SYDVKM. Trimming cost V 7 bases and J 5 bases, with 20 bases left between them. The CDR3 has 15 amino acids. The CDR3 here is CASTSSRGGEYGYTF. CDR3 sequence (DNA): TGTGCCAGCACCTCTTCACGAGGGGGGGAATATGGCTACACCTTC.

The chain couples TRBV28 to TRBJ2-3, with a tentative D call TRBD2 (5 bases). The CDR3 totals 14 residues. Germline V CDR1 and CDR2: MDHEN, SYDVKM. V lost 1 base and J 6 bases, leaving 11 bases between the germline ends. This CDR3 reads CASSLSGIGDTQYF. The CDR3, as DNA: TGTGCCAGCAGTTTATCGGGGATAGGGGATACGCAGTATTTT.

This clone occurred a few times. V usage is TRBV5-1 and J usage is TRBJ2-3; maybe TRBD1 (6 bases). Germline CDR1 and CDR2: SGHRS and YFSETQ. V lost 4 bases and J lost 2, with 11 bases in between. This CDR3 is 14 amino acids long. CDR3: CASSRRTDTDTQYF. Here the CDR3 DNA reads TGCGCCAGCAGCCGACGGACAGACACAGATACGCAGTATTTT.